A selection of T cell receptor beta chains follows, all from one sample in a study of blood T cell repertoires in COVID-19. TCRdb keeps only in-frame clones here, not all; method: immunoSEQ multiplex PCR. The sample shows about 210,000 clones, just under 85% of them seen only once. Sequenced material: peripheral blood. These receptors all come from a woman aged 50 to 60 with active or convalescent COVID-19. Each CDR3 is given with its conserved first and last residue.

j_gene | v_gene | CDR3aa
TRBJ2-2 | TRBV7-3 | CASSLRAGGTGELFF
TRBJ2-4 | TRBV4-1 | CASSQGFPAARAKNIQYF
TRBJ1-5 | TRBV6-5 | CATGTPNQPQHF
TRBJ1-6 | TRBV5-1 | CASSLAGSSYNSPLHF
TRBJ2-1 | TRBV11-2 | CASSLDQEREQFF
TRBJ1-6 | TRBV18 | CASSPLPISSGSPLHF
TRBJ2-3 | TRBV7-3 | CASRLSGRVGDTQYF
TRBJ1-4 | TRBV3-1/TRBV3-2 | CASSQVTGRGEKLFF
TRBJ2-5 | TRBV28 | CASSPRETQYF
TRBJ1-2 | TRBV28 | CASSLGGARGYGYTF
TRBJ1-6 | TRBV5-4 | CASSSQGSPLHF
TRBJ1-1 | TRBV5-5 | CASTNFPGTEAFF
TRBJ1-2 | TRBV10-3 | CAIRRSNGYTF
TRBJ2-7 | TRBV28 | CASPPGGLAGGPYEQYF
TRBJ1-6 | TRBV5-5 | CASSREVGNSPLHF
TRBJ1-3 | TRBV6-5 | CASSYSGQGRNTIYF
TRBJ2-1 | TRBV24-1 | CATSDPTSGGYNEQFF
TRBJ2-6 | TRBV5-4 | CASSLGQGAGANVLTF
TRBJ1-2 | TRBV30 | CAWTESTYGYTF
TRBJ2-7 | TRBV5-1 | CASSLASGEAYEQYF
TRBJ2-5 | TRBV29-1 | CSVDLGGGAGETQYF
TRBJ2-2 | TRBV7-9 | CASSLPAGTGELFF
TRBJ2-1 | TRBV7-3 | CASSFRPFGPAGSYNEQFF
TRBJ2-3 | TRBV6-5 | CASIRGWGTDTQYF
TRBJ1-3 | TRBV28 | CASVQGVGNTIYF
TRBJ2-1 | TRBV24-1 | CATGATGLSYNEQFF
TRBJ2-7 | TRBV28 | CASSYGSSYEQYF
TRBJ2-3 | TRBV6-5 | CASSLASSTDTQYF
TRBJ2-5 | TRBV5-1 | CASSLAGMMETQYF
TRBJ2-5 | TRBV5-1 | CASSFSTSQETQYF
TRBJ1-2 | TRBV2 | CASSVRDRVDGYTF
TRBJ1-6 | TRBV12-5 | CASGYQDRDDNSPLHF
TRBJ2-5 | TRBV19 | CASSDTNQETQYF
TRBJ2-3 | TRBV5-1 | CASSDGDYTDTQYF
TRBJ1-1 | TRBV9 | CASSPSSNTEAFF
TRBJ2-1 | TRBV5-1 | CASSQGQGFYNEQFF
TRBJ2-4 | TRBV11-2 | CASSAGEGAPAKNIQYF
TRBJ2-1 | TRBV12-3/TRBV12-4 | CASSLLAVEQFF
TRBJ2-1 | TRBV10-3 | CATPRQGANNEQFF
TRBJ1-2 | TRBV7-6 | CASSLVGAEGDGYTF
TRBJ1-5 | TRBV5-6 | CASSLGLYSNQPQHF
TRBJ1-1 | TRBV4-1 | CASSLGQGVNMNTEAFF
TRBJ1-1 | TRBV28 | CASSGSPQGSVRVNTEAFF
TRBJ1-1 | TRBV10-1 | CASSESGGDGNTEAFF
TRBJ2-1 | TRBV21-1 | CASSKLVLADAYNEQFF
TRBJ2-6 | TRBV18 | CASSPLPPTGANVLTF
TRBJ2-5 | TRBV10-3 | CAISGRQGAPSQETQYF
TRBJ1-1 | TRBV5-1 | CASRPSTVSTEAFF
TRBJ1-2 | TRBV25-1 | CASSEMGTGGSYTF
TRBJ2-3 | TRBV30 | CALESGHTQYF
TRBJ1-1 | TRBV21-1 | CASTYKEPGGNTEAFF
TRBJ1-1 | TRBV28 | CASSLQGGNTEAFF
TRBJ1-1 | TRBV20-1 | CSAPGSEAFF
TRBJ1-2 | TRBV11-1 | CASSFPGGAGYTF
TRBJ1-5 | TRBV10-3 | CAISEGGSNQPQHF